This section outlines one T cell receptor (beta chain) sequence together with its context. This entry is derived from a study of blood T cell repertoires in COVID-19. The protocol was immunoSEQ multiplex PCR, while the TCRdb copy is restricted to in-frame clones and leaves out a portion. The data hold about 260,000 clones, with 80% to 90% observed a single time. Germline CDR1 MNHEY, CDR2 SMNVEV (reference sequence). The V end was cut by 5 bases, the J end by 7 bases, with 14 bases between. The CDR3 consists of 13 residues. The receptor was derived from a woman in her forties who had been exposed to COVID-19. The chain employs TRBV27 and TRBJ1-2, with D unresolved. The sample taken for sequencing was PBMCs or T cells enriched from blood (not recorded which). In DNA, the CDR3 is TGTGCCAGCAGTCCGCCGGGGAGTCCTGGCTACACCTTC. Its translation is CASSPPGSPGYTF.